The T cell receptor beta chain described here comes from a study of T-cell reconstitution after alpha-beta-depleted transplantation in children. V gave up 4 bases and J gave up 8 bases, with 18 bases separating them. This CDR3 region has 14 residues. The V gene's germline CDR1 is SGHDT and CDR2 YYEEEE. A TCRbeta library incorporating unique molecular identifiers was prepared. TCRdb recomputed calls from the PCR reads with MiXCR, one row per CDR3 protein. The sample consists of fewer than 750,000 distinct CDR3 sequences, roughly 27% of them appearing once. Only a few counts were recorded for this clonotype.

This clonotype was sampled from a boy under two years old with Wiskott-Aldrich syndrome, due to receive a stem cell transplant. Sequences were derived from PBMCs, sampled before TCRalphabeta/CD19-depleted stem cell transplant. This chain joins TRBV5-6 and TRBJ1-2; D perhaps matches TRBD1 (5 bases). CDR3 bases: TGTGCCAGCAGCCGTGCGGGGACGGGTGGAGGCTACACCTTC. Translating it yields CASSRAGTGGGYTF.